The T cell receptor (beta chain) under discussion was sequenced for a study of human thymus T cells. The donors were infants in Finland with congenital heart defects, otherwise immunologically healthy. Only in-frame clones appear in the TCRdb table, and some are missing; sequencing was by immunoSEQ multiplex PCR. The profile shows 45,000 to 50,000 clones, just under 95% of them singletons. The CDR3 consists of 15 residues. Germline loops: CDR1 SNHLY, CDR2 FYNNEI. Trimming shortened V by 4 bases and J by 5 bases, and 14 bases separated the two germline ends. What was sequenced was blood. The origin of this receptor is a girl less than two years old with a congenital heart defect but otherwise immunologically healthy. This chain joins TRBV2 and TRBJ2-2, with D possibly matching TRBD1 (5 bases). DNA for the CDR3: TGTGCCAGCAGTGTTGGCAGGGCTGTAACCGGGGAGCTGTTTTTT. Translated: CASSVGRAVTGELFF.